This TCR beta chain is from a study of Ad26.COV2.S vaccination and SARS-CoV-2 variants. Study summary: Ad26.COV2.S arm of COV1001 included the donor. Doses of Ad26.COV2.S were injected into muscle once or twice, 56 days apart.

V gave up 0 bases and J gave up 3 bases; unmatched junction bases: 4. The CDR3 extends over 15 amino acids. Germline V CDR1 and CDR2: SGDLS, YYNGEE. This sample's treatment: roughly 19 received Ad26.COV2.S at low or high dose, single or two shots; roughly 5 received placebo; per-sample allocation not given. Specimen acquisition occurred on day 63 following the initial vaccine or placebo injection. Aged 18-55 years, donor was enrolled in Boston around 2020. Some clones are missing from TCRdb's copy, which holds only in-frame ones; the method was immunoSEQ multiplex PCR. This sample yields around 370,000 clones, of which approximately 84% are seen a single time; approximately 3.5% belongs to the top ten.

V is TRBV9 and J is TRBJ2-7, with 9 bases fitting TRBD2. This receptor was identified in a person between 18 and 65 years old who received the Ad26.COV2.S COVID-19 vaccine or a placebo. The input for sequencing was peripheral blood, taken in a trial of Ad26.COV2.S vaccine versus placebo. CDR3 loop: CASSVATSGYYEQYF. CDR3 sequence (DNA): TGTGCCAGCAGCGTAGCTACTAGCGGGTACTACGAGCAGTACTTC.